Presented here are 19 T cell receptor beta chains from one specimen sequenced in a study of T cell repertoires in cytomegalovirus infection. TCRdb reprocessed the reads with MiXCR, giving one entry per CDR3 protein. The sample has some 230,000 distinct CDR3 sequences, approximately 22% seen once; the top ten hold roughly 18%. Specimen: CD8+ T cells from PBMCs. Source of these receptors: a human donor in good health (CMV status not recorded). Some clones in this sample may be carry-over from other donors' samples.

The J gene is TRBJ1-1, the V gene TRBV19, with D tentatively TRBD1 (6 bases). The length of the CDR3 is 13 residues. Germline loops: CDR1 LNHDA, CDR2 SQIVND (reference sequence). Trimming took 6 bases from V and 4 from J, leaving 12 bases between them. In DNA form, the CDR3 reads TGTGCCAGTAGATTGGGGGCCGGCACTGAAGCTTTCTTT. It codes for CASRLGAGTEAFF.

This clonotype showed up just a few times. This chain joins TRBV20-1 and TRBJ2-7; D remains ambiguous. CDR3 length: 13 amino acids. Trimming removed 7 bases from V and 0 bases from J, with 13 bases in between. The germline gives CDR1 DFQATT, CDR2 SNEGSKA (reference sequence). The CDR3 sequence is CSGAAGVSYEQYF. In nucleotides, the CDR3 is TGCAGTGGGGCGGCTGGCGTCTCCTACGAGCAGTACTTC.

This clonotype was counted many times. V usage is TRBV7-2 and J usage is TRBJ2-7, with TRBD1 as a possible D gene (6 bases). CDR1 SGHTA and CDR2 FQGNSA come from the germline V gene. V lost 5 bases to trimming and J lost 1 base, with 12 bases between them. The CDR3 is 14 residues long. This CDR3 reads CASSLRDTSYEQYF. CDR3 DNA sequence: TGTGCCAGCAGCCTCCGGGACACTTCCTACGAGCAGTACTTC. Looking up the rest from reference TRBV7-2 and TRBJ2-7 gives the full variable domain: GAGVSQSPSNKVTEKGKDVELRCDPISGHTALYWYRQSLGQGLEFLIYFQGNSAPDKSGLPSDRFSAERTGGSVSTLTIQRTQQEDSAVYLCASSLRDTSYEQYFGPGTRLTVT.

There are a few counts of this clonotype. This chain links TRBV29-1 with TRBJ2-7; TRBD1 agrees at 8 bases. The CDR3 is made up of 14 amino acids. The V segment lost 3 bases and the J segment 2 bases; nucleotides outside the gene matches: 6. Per germline, CDR1 SQVTM and CDR2 ANQGSEA. CDR3 coding DNA: TGCAGCGTTGATGGGACAGGTTTTCCCTACGAGCAGTACTTC. Protein sequence: CSVDGTGFPYEQYF.

This clonotype has just a few counts. The V call is TRBV7-9, the J call TRBJ1-2; D perhaps matches TRBD1 (6 bases). V lost 6 bases and J lost 5, with 13 bases in between. This CDR3 is 13 amino acids long. Germline V gives CDR1 SEHNR, CDR2 FQNEAQ (reference sequence). In DNA form, the CDR3 reads TGTGCCAGCAGACCACAGGGATCTTATGGCTACACCTTC. Protein product: CASRPQGSYGYTF.

There are a few counts of this clonotype. V is TRBV3-1 and J is TRBJ2-5; TRBD1 matches 7 bases. Trimming cost V 0 bases and J 4 bases; bases outside gene matches: 8. Germline-derived CDR1 and CDR2 are LGHDT and YNNKEL (reference sequence). The CDR3 length is 16 residues. The CDR3 DNA reads TGTGCCAGCAGCCAAGATCGACAGGGAATGGGAGAGACCCAGTACTTC. This sequence encodes CASSQDRQGMGETQYF.

This clonotype has more than one count but fewer than ten. The chain employs TRBV10-3 and TRBJ2-1, with 9 bases lining up with TRBD1. Germline assignment: CDR1 ENHRY and CDR2 SYGVKD. CDR3 length: 17 amino acids. The V and J ends lost 8 bases and 8 bases, in that order; junction bases with no gene match: 19. The CDR3 loop is CAISSDGTGIPFDEQFF. The CDR3 DNA sequence: TGTGCCATCTCCTCAGACGGGACAGGGATCCCCTTCGATGAGCAGTTCTTC.

This clonotype was seen ten or more times. The chain couples TRBV4-1 to TRBJ2-1; D may be TRBD1 or TRBD2 (5 bases each). The CDR3 length is 15 residues. The V and J ends lost 1 base and 5 bases respectively, with 12 bases between them. The germline V gene encodes CDR1 MGHRA and CDR2 YSYEKL. The CDR3 region is CASSQAQGEDNEQFF. CDR3 nucleotide sequence: TGCGCCAGCAGCCAAGCTCAGGGAGAGGACAATGAGCAGTTCTTC.

The gene calls are TRBV6-5 and TRBJ1-3; TRBD1 matches 8 bases. The germline gives CDR1 MNHEY, CDR2 SVGAGI. V was pared by 5 bases and J by 3 bases, with 12 bases of the junction left unmatched. CDR3 length: 17 residues. The CDR3 nucleotides read TGTGCCAGCAGTACAGGACAGGGTTCTTCATTTGGAAACACCATATATTTT. It encodes CASSTGQGSSFGNTIYF.

CDR3 nucleotides: TGTGCCAGCAGTTACCAGGTGACAGGGCTGGGGAACACTGAAGCTTTCTTT. Amino acids: CASSYQVTGLGNTEAFF. This rearrangement joins TRBV6-5 to TRBJ1-1, with 7 bases fitting TRBD1. V shed 2 bases, J shed 1 base, and the junction held 10 bases outside the gene matches. CDR1 is MNHEY, CDR2 SVGAGI, per germline. The CDR3 is made up of 17 amino acids.

This clonotype appeared many times. The rearrangement uses TRBV7-6 and TRBJ2-2; tentatively, D is TRBD2 (6 bases). Trimming took off 5 bases at V and 0 bases at J, with 13 bases between the two ends. This CDR3 is built from 16 residues. Germline-derived CDR1 and CDR2 are SGHVS and FNYEAQ. Written as DNA, the CDR3 is TGTGCCAGCAGCCAAGGGCGGGGAGCGAACACCGGGGAGCTGTTTTTT. This encodes CASSQGRGANTGELFF.

The chain uses TRBV2 and TRBJ2-3; 10 bases map to TRBD2. The germline CDR1 and CDR2 sequences are SNHLY and FYNNEI. V lost 6 bases, J lost 2 bases, and 11 bases stayed unmatched. This CDR3 region has 17 residues. The CDR3 coding sequence is TGTGCCAGCAGGCTGAACCCTAGCGGGGGAGACACAGATACGCAGTATTTT. Protein product: CASRLNPSGGDTDTQYF.

In this sample, this clonotype turned up many times. The gene calls are TRBV12-3 or TRBV12-4 and TRBJ1-5, with 12 bases that match TRBD1. This CDR3 contains 15 residues. V was clipped by 5 bases and J by 7 bases; unmatched bases: 6. The CDR3 DNA follows: TGTGCCAGCAGTCCCTCTGGGACAGGGGGCCAGCCCCAGCATTTT. It encodes CASSPSGTGGQPQHF.

CDR3 protein: CASSRSLPDRKLFF. DNA for the CDR3: TGTGCCAGCAGCCGATCCCTGCCAGACCGAAAACTGTTTTTT. The rearrangement joins TRBV7-9 to TRBJ1-4; unclear D gene. CDR3 length: 14 amino acids. The germline CDR1 and CDR2 sequences are SEHNR and FQNEAQ (reference sequence). Trimming pared 5 bases from V and 10 bases from J, leaving 17 bases between.

Only a few counts were recorded for this clonotype. The chain employs TRBV9 and TRBJ2-2, with TRBD1 matching over 10 bases. The ends lost 3 bases at V and 5 bases at J; junction bases unmatched: 1. The CDR3 spans 14 residues. Germline-derived CDR1 and CDR2 are SGDLS and YYNGEE. The CDR3 bases are TGTGCCAGCAGCGGGACAGGGGGGACCGGGGAGCTGTTTTTT. Amino acid sequence: CASSGTGGTGELFF.

CDR3 sequence reads: CASSLDRGAGYGYTF. The DNA of the CDR3 is TGCGCCAGCAGCTTGGATAGGGGCGCCGGCTATGGCTACACCTTC. V is TRBV5-1 and J is TRBJ1-2; possibly TRBD1 for D (5 bases). The CDR3 spans 15 residues. In germline, CDR1 is SGHRS, CDR2 YFSETQ. Deletions cut 0 bases from V and 4 bases from J, with 13 bases between.

The chain is built from TRBV7-6 and TRBJ2-3; 11 nucleotides line up with TRBD2. The V gene's germline CDR1 is SGHVS and CDR2 FNYEAQ. Trimming took 5 bases from V and 3 from J; bases not matched to a gene: 7. The CDR3 is 16 amino acids. The CDR3 protein is CASSSLAGGLTDTQYF. In DNA form, the CDR3 reads TGTGCCAGCAGCAGCTTAGCGGGGGGGTTAACAGATACGCAGTATTTT.

The rearrangement uses TRBV20-1 and TRBJ1-4, with D possibly TRBD1 on 5 matching bases. The CDR3 is 12 amino acids. From germline, CDR1 is DFQATT and CDR2 SNEGSKA (reference sequence). V lost 5 bases to trimming and J lost 8 bases, with 12 bases between them. CDR3 amino acids: CSAEGLGEKLFF. In DNA, the CDR3 is TGCAGTGCTGAGGGACTGGGGGAAAAACTGTTTTTT.

This rearrangement joins TRBV6-5 to TRBJ2-1; D gene ambiguous. Germline loops: CDR1 MNHEY, CDR2 SVGAGI. The length of the CDR3 is 12 residues. V lost 4 bases and J 9 bases, leaving 10 bases between the germline ends. In DNA, the CDR3 is TGTGCCAGCAGTTTGGGTAGGGCTGAGCAGTTCTTC. The encoded protein is CASSLGRAEQFF.